This is a list of T cell receptor beta chains from one sample in a study of blood T cell repertoires in COVID-19. Libraries were prepared by immunoSEQ multiplex PCR; TCRdb keeps only in-frame clonotypes and omits some of them. Altogether approximately 440,000 clones are present, around 89% being singletons, with the ten largest covering around an eighth. The sample consisted of peripheral blood. Receptors were obtained from a woman aged 45-65 years with COVID-19, enrolled during active disease. CDR3s include the opening cysteine and the closing phenylalanine or tryptophan. The order of the fields is D gene, J gene, clone size, V gene, CDR3 DNA, CDR3 protein. A D gene is named only where the DNA matches it firmly. Clone size, where shown, is once, few, many, or a class for clones that have expanded.

>TRBD1|TRBJ2-7|-|TRBV9
TGTGCCAGCAGCGTAGACTCCGGGACAGTCTACTACGAGCAGTACTTC
CASSVDSGTVYYEQYF
>-|TRBJ1-1|-|TRBV30
TGTGCCTGGAGTGTAGGTTTGGGCAGCACTGAAGCTTTCTTT
CAWSVGLGSTEAFF
>TRBD1|TRBJ2-1|-|TRBV28
TGTGCCAGCACCTTCCTATTCAGGGGGCGGACTGGGAATGAGCAGTTCTTC
CASTFLFRGRTGNEQFF
>-|TRBJ1-1|-|TRBV30
TGTGCCGGAGGCCCCAACACTGAAGCTTTCTTT
CAGGPNTEAFF
>-|TRBJ1-1|many|TRBV9
TGTGCCAGCAGCGTGGGGGGAGGCGCTGAAGCTTTCTTT
CASSVGGGAEAFF
>-|TRBJ2-1|-|TRBV15
TGTGCCACTCAGGAGGGGGCGGGTGAGCAGTTCTTC
CATQEGAGEQFF
>-|TRBJ2-7|-|TRBV2
TGTGCCAGCAGCCTGAGTCAGGGTCAACACGAGCAGTACTTC
CASSLSQGQHEQYF
>-|TRBJ1-1|-|TRBV5-1
TGCGCCAGCAGTCCTACGAGGGACACTGAAGCTTTCTTT
CASSPTRDTEAFF
>-|TRBJ2-1|-|TRBV11-1
TGTGCCAGCAGCCCCCGGGAGGGGGCGGATGAGCAGTTCTTC
CASSPREGADEQFF
>TRBD1|TRBJ2-1|-|TRBV3-1/TRBV3-2
TGTGCCAGCAGCCGTGGGACAGAGCTGTTCTTC
CASSRGTELFF
>-|TRBJ2-1|-|TRBV6-5
TGTGCCAGCAGTTACTCTGGGCGGGGGCCCTACAATGAGCAGTTCTTC
CASSYSGRGPYNEQFF
>TRBD2|TRBJ2-4|-|TRBV6-6
TGTGCCAGCAGTCCGGCGTTAGCGGGGGGGCAAAAAAACATTCAGTACTTC
CASSPALAGGQKNIQYF
>-|TRBJ1-2|-|TRBV12-5
TGTGCTAGTGGTTTGGTAGGGGGTAACTATGGCTACACCTTC
CASGLVGGNYGYTF
>-|TRBJ1-5|-|TRBV7-8
TGTGCCAGCAGCTTAGTCGGGGGGGTCAGCAATCAGCCCCAGCATTTT
CASSLVGGVSNQPQHF
>-|TRBJ2-1|-|TRBV18
TGTGCCAGCTCACCCGTCCCTATCTCCTACAATGAGCAGTTCTTC
CASSPVPISYNEQFF
>TRBD2|TRBJ2-7|once|TRBV29-1
TGCAGCGTCCGGCGGGGGGCTAACGAGCAGTACTTC
CSVRRGANEQYF
>-|TRBJ1-1|-|TRBV10-2
TGCGCCAGCAGTAGACAGGACTTGAACACTGAAGCTTTCTTT
CASSRQDLNTEAFF
>-|TRBJ2-4|-|TRBV9
TGTGCCAGCAGCCGCGAAAACATTCAGTACTTC
CASSRENIQYF
>TRBD1|TRBJ2-7|-|TRBV24-1
TGTGCCACCAGTGATCCGGACAGGGCCGAGCAGTACTTC
CATSDPDRAEQYF
>-|TRBJ1-1|-|TRBV9
TGTGCCAGCAGCGCCCCCCAGGGTCGGAAGAACACTGAAGCTTTCTTT
CASSAPQGRKNTEAFF
>-|TRBJ1-1|-|TRBV2
TGTGCCAGCAGCGACAGTCTCGGCACTGAAGCTTTCTTT
CASSDSLGTEAFF
>TRBD1|TRBJ1-3|-|TRBV2
TGTGCCAGCAGGGACAGGGCTGGAAACACCATATATTTT
CASRDRAGNTIYF
>TRBD2|TRBJ2-3|-|TRBV7-3
TGTGCCAGCAGCTTGAGCGGGGGCACAGATACGCAGTATTTT
CASSLSGGTDTQYF